A single T cell receptor (beta chain) is shown here with its context. The protocol was immunoSEQ multiplex PCR, while the TCRdb copy is restricted to in-frame clones and leaves out a portion. The sample includes over 60,000 clones, 90% to 95% of them seen just once. V lost 0 bases, J lost 7 bases, and 10 bases lay in between. The CDR3 runs 14 residues. CDR1 is MNHNS and CDR2 is SASEGT in the germline V gene. These data are taken from a study of cytomegalovirus exposure and HLA in healthy donors. Donors were drawn from the approximately 120-subject validation cohort, separate from the approximately 700-subject first cohort.

The sequence derives from a young man in good health and CMV-seropositive. The source material was PBMCs. The rearrangement joins TRBV6-1 to TRBJ1-5; D is possibly TRBD1 (6 bases). The CDR3 loop reads CASSEAQGKQPQHF. CDR3 in DNA: TGTGCCAGCAGTGAAGCACAGGGAAAACAGCCCCAGCATTTT.